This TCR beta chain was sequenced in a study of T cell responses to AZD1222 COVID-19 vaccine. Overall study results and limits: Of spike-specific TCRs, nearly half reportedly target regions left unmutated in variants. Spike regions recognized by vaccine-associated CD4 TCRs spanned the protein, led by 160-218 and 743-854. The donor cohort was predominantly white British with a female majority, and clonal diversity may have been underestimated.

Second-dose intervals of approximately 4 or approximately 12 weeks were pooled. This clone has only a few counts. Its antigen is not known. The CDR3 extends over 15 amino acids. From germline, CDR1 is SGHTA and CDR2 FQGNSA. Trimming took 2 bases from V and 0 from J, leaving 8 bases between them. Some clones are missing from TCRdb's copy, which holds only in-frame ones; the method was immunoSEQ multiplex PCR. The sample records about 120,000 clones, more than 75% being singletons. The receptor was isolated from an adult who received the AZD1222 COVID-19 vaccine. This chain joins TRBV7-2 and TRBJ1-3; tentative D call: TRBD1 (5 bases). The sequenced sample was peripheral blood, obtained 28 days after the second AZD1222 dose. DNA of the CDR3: TGTGCCAGCAGCTTACAGGGCCACTCTGGAAACACCATATATTTT. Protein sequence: CASSLQGHSGNTIYF.